Detailed here is one TCR beta chain. Combining a sample-barcoded 5' primer with a J-beta primer mix, a second PCR ran for roughly 7 to 11 cycles. TCRdb used MiXCR to reprocess the 5' RACE reads, holding one entry per CDR3 protein. The repertoire holds roughly 2 million distinct CDR3 sequences, with roughly 49% as singletons. These data are taken from a study of blood T cells in healthy people across ages. The J segment lost 0 bases and the V segment lost 5 bases, leaving 4 bases of the junction unmatched. This CDR3 comprises 13 residues. Germline CDR1 and CDR2: DFQATT and SNEGSKA (reference sequence).

The sample consisted of blood. J is TRBJ2-7 and V is TRBV20-1, with 7 bases aligning to TRBD2. The clonotype was recovered from a woman in her 40s in good health. CDR3 sequence reads: CSAPTSLSYEQYF. CDR3 DNA sequence: TGCAGTGCTCCGACTAGCCTCTCCTACGAGCAGTACTTC.